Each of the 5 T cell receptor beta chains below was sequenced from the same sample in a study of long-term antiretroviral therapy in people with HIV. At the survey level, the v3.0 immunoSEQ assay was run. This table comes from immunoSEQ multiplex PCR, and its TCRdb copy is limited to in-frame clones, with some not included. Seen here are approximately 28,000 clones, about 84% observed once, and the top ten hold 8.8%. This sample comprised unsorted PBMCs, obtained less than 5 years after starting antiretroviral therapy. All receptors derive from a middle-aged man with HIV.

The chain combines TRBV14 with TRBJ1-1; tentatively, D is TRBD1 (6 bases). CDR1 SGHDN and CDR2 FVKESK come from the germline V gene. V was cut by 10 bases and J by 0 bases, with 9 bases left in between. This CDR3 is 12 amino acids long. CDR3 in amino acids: CATHRVNTEAFF. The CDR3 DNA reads TGTGCCACCCACAGGGTGAACACTGAAGCTTTCTTT.

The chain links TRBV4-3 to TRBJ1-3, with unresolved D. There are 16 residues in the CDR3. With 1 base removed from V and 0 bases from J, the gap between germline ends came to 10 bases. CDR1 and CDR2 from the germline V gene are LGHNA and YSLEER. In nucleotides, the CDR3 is TGCGCCAGCAGCCAAGTTAGGACCTACTCTGGAAACACCATATATTTT. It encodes CASSQVRTYSGNTIYF.

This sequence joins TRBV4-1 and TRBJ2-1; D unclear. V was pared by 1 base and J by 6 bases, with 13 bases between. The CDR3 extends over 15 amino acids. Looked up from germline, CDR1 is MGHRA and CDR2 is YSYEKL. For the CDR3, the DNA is TGCGCCAGCAGCCAAGGACTTTGGGCTGGCAATGAGCAGTTCTTC. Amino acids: CASSQGLWAGNEQFF.

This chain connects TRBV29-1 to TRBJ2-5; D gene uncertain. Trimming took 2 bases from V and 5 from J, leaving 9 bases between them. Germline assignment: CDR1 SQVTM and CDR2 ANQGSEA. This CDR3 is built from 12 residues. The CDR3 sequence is CSVEWGRETQYF. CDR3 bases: TGCAGCGTTGAATGGGGTCGGGAGACCCAGTACTTC.

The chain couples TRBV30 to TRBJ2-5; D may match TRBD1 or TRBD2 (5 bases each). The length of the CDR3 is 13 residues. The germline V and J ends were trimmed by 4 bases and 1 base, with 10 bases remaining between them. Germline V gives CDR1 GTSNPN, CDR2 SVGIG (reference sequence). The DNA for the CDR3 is TGTGCCTGGACGGGACGGACCCAAGAGACCCAGTACTTC. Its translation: CAWTGRTQETQYF.